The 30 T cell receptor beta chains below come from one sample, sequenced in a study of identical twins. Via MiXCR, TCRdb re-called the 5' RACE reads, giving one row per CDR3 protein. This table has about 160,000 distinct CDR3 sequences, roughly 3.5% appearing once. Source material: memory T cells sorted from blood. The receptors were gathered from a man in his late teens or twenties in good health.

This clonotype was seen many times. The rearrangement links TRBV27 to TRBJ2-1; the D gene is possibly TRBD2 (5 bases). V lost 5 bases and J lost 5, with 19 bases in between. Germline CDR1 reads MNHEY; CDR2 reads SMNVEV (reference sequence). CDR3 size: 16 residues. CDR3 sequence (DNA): TGTGCCAGCAGTCCAAGGCTAGCCATTATAGACAATGAGCAGTTCTTC. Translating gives CASSPRLAIIDNEQFF.

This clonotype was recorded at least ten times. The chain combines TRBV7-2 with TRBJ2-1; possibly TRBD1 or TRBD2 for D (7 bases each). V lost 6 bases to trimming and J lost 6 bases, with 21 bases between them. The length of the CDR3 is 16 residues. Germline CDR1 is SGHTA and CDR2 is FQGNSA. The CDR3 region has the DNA TGTGCCAGCAGTGGGGAGGGGGCGGGAAGGCCCAATGAGCAGTTCTTC. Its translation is CASSGEGAGRPNEQFF.

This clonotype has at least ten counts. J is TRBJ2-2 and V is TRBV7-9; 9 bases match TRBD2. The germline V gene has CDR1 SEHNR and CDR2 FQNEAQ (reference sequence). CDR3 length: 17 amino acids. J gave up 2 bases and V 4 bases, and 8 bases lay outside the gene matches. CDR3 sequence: CASSSLLSGRNTGELFF. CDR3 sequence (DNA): TGTGCCAGCAGCTCCCTCCTTAGCGGGAGAAACACCGGGGAGCTGTTTTTT.

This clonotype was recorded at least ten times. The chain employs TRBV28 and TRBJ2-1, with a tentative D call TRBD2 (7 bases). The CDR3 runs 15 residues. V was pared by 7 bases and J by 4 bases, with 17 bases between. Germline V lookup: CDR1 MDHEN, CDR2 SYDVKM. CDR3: CASNIRGGGYNEQFF. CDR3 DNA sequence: TGTGCCAGCAACATAAGGGGGGGCGGTTACAATGAGCAGTTCTTC.

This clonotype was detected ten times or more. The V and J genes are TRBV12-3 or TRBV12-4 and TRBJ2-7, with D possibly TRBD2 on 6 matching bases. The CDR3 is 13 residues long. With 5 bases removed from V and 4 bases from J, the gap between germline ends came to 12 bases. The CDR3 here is CASSPRRGYEQYF. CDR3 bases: TGTGCCAGCAGTCCACGGAGGGGATACGAGCAGTACTTC.

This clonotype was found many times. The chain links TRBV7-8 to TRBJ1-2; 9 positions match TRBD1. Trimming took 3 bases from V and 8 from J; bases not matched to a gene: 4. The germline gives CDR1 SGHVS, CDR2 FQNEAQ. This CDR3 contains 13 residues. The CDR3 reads CASSLAGTGGYTF. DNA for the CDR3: TGTGCCAGCAGCTTGGCGGGGACAGGGGGCTACACCTTC.

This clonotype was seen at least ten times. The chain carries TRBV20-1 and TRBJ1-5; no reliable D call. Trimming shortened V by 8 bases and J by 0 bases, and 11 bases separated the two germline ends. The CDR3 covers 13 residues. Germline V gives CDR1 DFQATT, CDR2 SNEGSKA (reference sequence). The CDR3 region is CSRSIDSNQPQHF. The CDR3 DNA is TGCAGTAGGTCGATCGATAGCAATCAGCCCCAGCATTTT.

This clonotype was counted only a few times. CDR3 amino acids: CAISRAGDSGANVLTF. CDR3 nucleotides: TGTGCCATCAGCCGGGCCGGGGACTCTGGGGCCAACGTCCTGACTTTC. The chain joins TRBV10-3 to TRBJ2-6; TRBD2 might be the D (5 bases). Trimming stripped 6 bases from V and 0 bases from J, with 12 bases between. The CDR3 runs 16 residues. The germline V gene has CDR1 ENHRY and CDR2 SYGVKD.

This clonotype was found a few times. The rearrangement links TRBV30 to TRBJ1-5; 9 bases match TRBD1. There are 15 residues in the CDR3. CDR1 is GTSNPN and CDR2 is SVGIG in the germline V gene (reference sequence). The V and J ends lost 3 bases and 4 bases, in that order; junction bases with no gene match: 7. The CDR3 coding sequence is TGTGCCTGGAGCTCGGGGACAGGGCCTAATCAGCCCCAGCATTTT. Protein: CAWSSGTGPNQPQHF.

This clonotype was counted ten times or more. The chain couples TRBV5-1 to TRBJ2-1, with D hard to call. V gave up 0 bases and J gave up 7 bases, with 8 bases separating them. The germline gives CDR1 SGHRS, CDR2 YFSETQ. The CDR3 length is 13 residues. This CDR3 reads CASSLGRLNEQFF. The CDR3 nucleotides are TGCGCCAGCAGCTTGGGACGGCTGAATGAGCAGTTCTTC.

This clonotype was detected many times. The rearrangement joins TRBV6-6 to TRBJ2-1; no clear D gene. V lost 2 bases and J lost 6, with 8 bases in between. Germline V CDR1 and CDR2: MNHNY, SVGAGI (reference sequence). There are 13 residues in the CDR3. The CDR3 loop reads CASSYTRSNEQFF. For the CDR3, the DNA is TGTGCCAGCAGTTACACAAGAAGCAATGAGCAGTTCTTC.

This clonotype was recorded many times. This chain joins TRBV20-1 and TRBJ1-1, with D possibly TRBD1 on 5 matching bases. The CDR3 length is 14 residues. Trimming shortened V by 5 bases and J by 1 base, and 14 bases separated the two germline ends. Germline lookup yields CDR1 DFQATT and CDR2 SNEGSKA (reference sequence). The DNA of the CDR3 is TGCAGTGCTGAAAAAGGGGCCCGGAACACTGAAGCTTTCTTT. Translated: CSAEKGARNTEAFF.

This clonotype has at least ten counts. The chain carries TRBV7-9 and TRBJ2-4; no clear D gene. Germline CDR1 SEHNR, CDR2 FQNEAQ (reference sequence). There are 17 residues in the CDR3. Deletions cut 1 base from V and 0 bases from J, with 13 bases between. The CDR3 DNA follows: TGTGCCAGCAGCTTAGGTCGAGAGAATCTAGCCAAAAACATTCAGTACTTC. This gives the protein CASSLGRENLAKNIQYF.

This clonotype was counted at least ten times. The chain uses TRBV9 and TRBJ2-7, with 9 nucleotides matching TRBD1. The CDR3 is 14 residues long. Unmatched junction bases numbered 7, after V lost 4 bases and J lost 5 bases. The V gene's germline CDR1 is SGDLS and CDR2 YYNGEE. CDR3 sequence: CASSPRDRAHEQYF. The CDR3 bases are TGTGCCAGCAGCCCCAGGGACAGGGCCCACGAGCAGTACTTC.

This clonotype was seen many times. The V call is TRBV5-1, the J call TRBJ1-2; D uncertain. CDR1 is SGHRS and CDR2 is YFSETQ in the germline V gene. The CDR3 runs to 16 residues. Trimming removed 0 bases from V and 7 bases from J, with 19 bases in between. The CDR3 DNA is TGCGCCAGCAGCTTGGGCGACAAGCTAGGAGGCGGTGGCTACACCTTC. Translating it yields CASSLGDKLGGGGYTF.

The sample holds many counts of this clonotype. The CDR3, as DNA: TGTGCCAGCAGTTTAGTCCGCGGGGGGGCGTACTACAATGAGCAGTTCTTC. Amino acids: CASSLVRGGAYYNEQFF. The J gene is TRBJ2-1, the V gene TRBV12-3 or TRBV12-4, with 9 bases aligning to TRBD2. The CDR3 runs 17 residues. V lost 1 base and J lost 3; bases outside the gene matches: 7.

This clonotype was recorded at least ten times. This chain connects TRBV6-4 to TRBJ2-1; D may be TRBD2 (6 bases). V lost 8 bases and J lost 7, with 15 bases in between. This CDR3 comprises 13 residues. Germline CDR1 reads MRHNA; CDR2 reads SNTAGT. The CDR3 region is CASARRAGNEQFF. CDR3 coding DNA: TGTGCCAGCGCCCGGAGGGCCGGGAATGAGCAGTTCTTC.

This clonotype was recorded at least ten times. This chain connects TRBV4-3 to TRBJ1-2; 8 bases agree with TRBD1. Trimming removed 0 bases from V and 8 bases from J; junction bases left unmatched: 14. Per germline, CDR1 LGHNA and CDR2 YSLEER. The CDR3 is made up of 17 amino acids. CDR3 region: CASSQDRQGAELRGYTF. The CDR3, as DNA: TGCGCCAGCAGCCAAGATAGGCAGGGGGCTGAGCTGAGGGGCTACACCTTC.

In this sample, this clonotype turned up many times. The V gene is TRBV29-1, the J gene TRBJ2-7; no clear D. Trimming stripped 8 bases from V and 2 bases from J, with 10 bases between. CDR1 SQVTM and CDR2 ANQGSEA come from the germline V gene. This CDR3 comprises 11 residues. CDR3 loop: CSIRNTYEQYF. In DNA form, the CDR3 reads TGCAGCATACGAAATACCTACGAGCAGTACTTC.

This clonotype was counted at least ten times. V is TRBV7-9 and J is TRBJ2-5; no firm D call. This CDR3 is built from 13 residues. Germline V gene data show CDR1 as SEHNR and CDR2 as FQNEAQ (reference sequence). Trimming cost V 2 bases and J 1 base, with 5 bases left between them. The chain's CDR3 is CASSLSSQETQYF. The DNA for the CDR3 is TGTGCCAGCAGCTTATCCAGCCAAGAGACCCAGTACTTC. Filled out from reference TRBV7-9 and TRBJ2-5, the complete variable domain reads DTGVSQNPRHKITKRGQNVTFRCDPISEHNRLYWYRQTLGQGPEFLTYFQNEAQLEKSRLLSDRFSAERPKGSFSTLEIQRTEQGDSAMYLCASSLSSQETQYFGPGTRLLVL.

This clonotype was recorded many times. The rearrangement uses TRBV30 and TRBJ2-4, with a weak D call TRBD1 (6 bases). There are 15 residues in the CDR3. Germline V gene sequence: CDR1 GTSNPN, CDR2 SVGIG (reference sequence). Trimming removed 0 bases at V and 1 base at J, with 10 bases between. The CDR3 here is CAWSVAGVAKNIQYF. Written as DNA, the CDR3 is TGTGCCTGGAGTGTAGCAGGGGTTGCCAAAAACATTCAGTACTTC.

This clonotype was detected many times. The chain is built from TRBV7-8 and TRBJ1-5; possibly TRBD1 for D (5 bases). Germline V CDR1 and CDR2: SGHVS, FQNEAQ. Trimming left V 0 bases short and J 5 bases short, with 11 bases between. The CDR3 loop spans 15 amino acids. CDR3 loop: CASSLARVIHQPQHF. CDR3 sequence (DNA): TGTGCCAGCAGCTTAGCCAGGGTCATCCATCAGCCCCAGCATTTT. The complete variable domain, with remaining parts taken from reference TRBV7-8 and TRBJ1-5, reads GAGVSQSPRYKVAKRGQDVALRCDPISGHVSLFWYQQALGQGPEFLTYFQNEAQLDKSGLPSDRFFAERPEGSVSTLKIQRTQQEDSAVYLCASSLARVIHQPQHFGDGTRLSIL.

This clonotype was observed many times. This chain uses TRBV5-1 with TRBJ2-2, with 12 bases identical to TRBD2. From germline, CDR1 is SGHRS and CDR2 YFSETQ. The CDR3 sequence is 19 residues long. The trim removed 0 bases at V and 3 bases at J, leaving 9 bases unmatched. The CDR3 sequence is CASSLVPTSGSSYTGELFF. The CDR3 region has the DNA TGCGCCAGCAGCTTGGTACCGACTAGCGGGAGCTCTTACACCGGGGAGCTGTTTTTT.

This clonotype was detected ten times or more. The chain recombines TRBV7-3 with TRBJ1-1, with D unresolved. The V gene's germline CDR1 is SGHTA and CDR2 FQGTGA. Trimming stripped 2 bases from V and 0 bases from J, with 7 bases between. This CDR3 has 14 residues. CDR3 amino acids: CASSLDNLNTEAFF. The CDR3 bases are TGTGCCAGCAGCTTAGACAATTTGAACACTGAAGCTTTCTTT.

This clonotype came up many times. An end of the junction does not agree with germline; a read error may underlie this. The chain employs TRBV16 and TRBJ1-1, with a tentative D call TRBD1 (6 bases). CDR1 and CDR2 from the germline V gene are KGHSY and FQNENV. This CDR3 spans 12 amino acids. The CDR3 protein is CASSQWERTATF. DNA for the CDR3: TGTGCCAGCAGCCAATGGGAACGGACAGCCACCTTT. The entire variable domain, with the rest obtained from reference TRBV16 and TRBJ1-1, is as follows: GEEVAQTPKHLVRGEGQKAKLYCAPIKGHSYVFWYQQVLKNEFKFLISFQNENVFDETGMPKERFSAKCLPNSPCSLEIQATKLEDSAVYFCASSQWERTATFGQGTRLTVV.

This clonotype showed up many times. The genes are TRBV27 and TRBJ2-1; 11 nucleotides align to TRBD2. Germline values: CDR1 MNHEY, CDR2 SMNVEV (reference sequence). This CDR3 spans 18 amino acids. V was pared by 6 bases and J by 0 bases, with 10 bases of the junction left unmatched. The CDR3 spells CASSRSKTSGSSYNEQFF. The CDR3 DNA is TGTGCCAGCAGCCGATCAAAAACTAGCGGGAGCTCCTACAATGAGCAGTTCTTC.

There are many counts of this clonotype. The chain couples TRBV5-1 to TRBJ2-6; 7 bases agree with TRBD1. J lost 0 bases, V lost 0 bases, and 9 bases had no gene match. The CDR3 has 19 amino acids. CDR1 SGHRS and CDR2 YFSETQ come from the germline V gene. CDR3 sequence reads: CASSLAGNRGVSGANVLTF. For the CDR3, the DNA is TGCGCCAGCAGCTTGGCCGGGAACAGGGGAGTCTCTGGGGCCAACGTCCTGACTTTC.

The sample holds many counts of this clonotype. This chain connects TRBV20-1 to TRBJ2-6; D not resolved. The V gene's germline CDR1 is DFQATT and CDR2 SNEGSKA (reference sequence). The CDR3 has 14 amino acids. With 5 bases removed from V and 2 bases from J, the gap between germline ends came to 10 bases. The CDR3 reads CSAAKEAGANVLTF. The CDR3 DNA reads TGCAGTGCTGCCAAAGAGGCTGGGGCCAACGTCCTGACTTTC.

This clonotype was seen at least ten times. The CDR3 spells CATSVGTSGMDEQFF. The CDR3 region has the DNA TGTGCCACCAGTGTCGGGACTAGCGGGATGGATGAGCAGTTCTTC. The rearrangement uses TRBV24-1 and TRBJ2-1, with 13 bases aligning to TRBD2. J gave up 8 bases and V 5 bases, and 5 bases lay outside the gene matches. Germline V gene sequence: CDR1 KGHDR, CDR2 SFDVKD. The CDR3 covers 15 residues.

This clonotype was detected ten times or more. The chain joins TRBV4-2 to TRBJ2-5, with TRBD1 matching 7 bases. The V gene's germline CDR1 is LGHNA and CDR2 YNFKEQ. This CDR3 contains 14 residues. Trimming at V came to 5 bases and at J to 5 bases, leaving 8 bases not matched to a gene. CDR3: CASSSSTGLETQYF. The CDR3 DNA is TGTGCCAGCAGCTCATCGACAGGGTTGGAGACCCAGTACTTC.